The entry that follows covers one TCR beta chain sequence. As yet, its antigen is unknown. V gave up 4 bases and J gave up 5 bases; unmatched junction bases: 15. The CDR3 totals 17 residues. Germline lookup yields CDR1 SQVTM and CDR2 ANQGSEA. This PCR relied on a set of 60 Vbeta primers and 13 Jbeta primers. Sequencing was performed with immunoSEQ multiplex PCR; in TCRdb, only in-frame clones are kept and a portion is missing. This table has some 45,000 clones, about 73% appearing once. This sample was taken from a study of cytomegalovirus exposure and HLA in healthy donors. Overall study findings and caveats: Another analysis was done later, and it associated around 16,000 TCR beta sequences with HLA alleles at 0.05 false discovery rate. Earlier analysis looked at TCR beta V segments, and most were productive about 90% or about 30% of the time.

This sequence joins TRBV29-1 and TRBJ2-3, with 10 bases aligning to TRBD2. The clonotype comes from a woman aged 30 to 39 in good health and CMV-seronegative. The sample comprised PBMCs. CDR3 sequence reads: CSVVGLAVGGGGDTQYF. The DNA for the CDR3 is TGCAGCGTTGTAGGACTAGCGGTCGGAGGGGGTGGAGATACGCAGTATTTT.